Included here is one TCR beta chain sequence, with context. Its antigen is not identified. Using a J-beta primer mix together with a sample-barcoded 5' primer, a second PCR was run for roughly 7 to 12 cycles. CDR3-containing paired-end reads numbered at least 2.5 million in each sample. TCRdb reprocessed the 5' RACE reads with MiXCR, giving one entry per CDR3 protein. The sample records more than 1 million distinct CDR3 sequences, 45% being singletons. The data stem from a study of blood T cells in healthy people across ages. Germline CDR1 is SGHAT and CDR2 is FQNNGV. The CDR3 has 14 residues. With V trimmed by 4 bases and J by 3 bases, 1 base remained unmatched. Study outcomes and limitations: Naive and antigen-experienced cells were not separated, limiting conclusive comparison. Possibly confounding the expanded clonotype changes was the fact that donor CMV status was unknown.

Sample: blood. The rearrangement joins TRBV11-2 to TRBJ1-4; 8 bases align to TRBD1. The receptor was derived from a woman in her sixties in good health. The CDR3 DNA reads TGTGCCAGCAGCTGGACAGGGTCTAATGAAAAACTGTTTTTT. Its translation is CASSWTGSNEKLFF.